This is a list of T cell receptor beta chains from one sample in a study of CXCR3-negative and CXCR3-positive naive CD8 T cells. TCRdb derives one entry per CDR3 protein from the 5' RACE reads, leaving out DNA. The sample's table shows tens of thousands of distinct CDR3 sequences. The sample taken for sequencing was memory CD8+ T cells from blood. The source is a human donor in good health. Some clones in this sample may be carry-over from other donors' samples. The CDR3 runs from the conserved cysteine through the conserved F or W. The order of the fields is J gene, V gene, clone size, CDR3 protein. Not every row has a clone size; where given, it reads once, few, many or a size class.

TRBJ2-3 | TRBV20-1 | . | CSARDTRTSATTDTQYF
TRBJ2-1 | TRBV7-6 | . | CASSLVGESRGINEQFF
TRBJ2-3 | TRBV29-1 | . | CSVTRLLAERTDTQYF
TRBJ2-2 | TRBV6-2/TRBV6-3 | . | CASSRTEPGELFF
TRBJ2-1 | TRBV7-9 | . | CASGGAVDEQFF
TRBJ2-7 | TRBV20-1 | . | CSASNLLAGVSYEQYF
TRBJ2-7 | TRBV7-9 | . | CASSHRDRGYEQYF
TRBJ2-2 | TRBV29-1 | . | CSAPKGREEVGELFF
TRBJ2-2 | TRBV6-5 | . | CASSYVSGETGELFF
TRBJ2-2 | TRBV25-1 | . | CASSESEIGELFF
TRBJ2-7 | TRBV20-1 | . | CSARDRPDRGITYEQYF
TRBJ1-5 | TRBV29-1 | . | CSVGTVAQGDQPQHF
TRBJ2-7 | TRBV4-3 | . | CASSTDSYGYEQYF
TRBJ2-3 | TRBV28 | . | CASSLWTGATDTQYF
TRBJ2-1 | TRBV20-1 | . | CSARDSLGGPYNEQFF
TRBJ2-2 | TRBV7-9 | . | CASSDYNREAAGELFF
TRBJ2-1 | TRBV7-9 | . | CASSLGTSGYNEQFF
TRBJ1-1 | TRBV28 | . | CASSLLKVNTEAFF
TRBJ1-6 | TRBV7-3 | medium-sized | CASSFCSENRSSYNSPLHF
TRBJ1-2 | TRBV29-1 | . | CSVEALRDRDETNYGYTF
TRBJ2-5 | TRBV9 | . | CASSRFGAGGAETQYF
TRBJ2-7 | TRBV10-3 | . | CAISDPPGQGAHEQYF
TRBJ2-5 | TRBV11-2 | . | CASSERGPMETARETQYF
TRBJ2-1 | TRBV24-1 | . | CATSDKGQGYNEQFF